The 10 T cell receptor beta chains listed next were all sequenced from one sample in a study of blood T cell repertoires in COVID-19. This table comes from immunoSEQ multiplex PCR, and its TCRdb copy is limited to in-frame clones, with some not included. The data hold approximately 400,000 clones, with approximately 88% observed a single time. The source material was peripheral blood. These receptors all stem from a man in his forties with acute or convalescent COVID-19.

The chain employs TRBV3-1 (or the pseudogene TRBV3-2) and TRBJ2-1, with TRBD1 as a possible D gene (5 bases). The CDR3 is 15 amino acids. CDR1 LGHDT and CDR2 YNNKEL come from the germline V gene (reference sequence). V was clipped by 0 bases and J by 5 bases, with 11 bases between them. CDR3 DNA sequence: TGTGCCAGCAGCCAAGATAGGGGCCGACACAATGAGCAGTTCTTC. It is translated as CASSQDRGRHNEQFF.

A word on this clone: This CDR3 is also generated by other DNA sequences in the sample. The chain joins TRBV2 to TRBJ2-1; the D gene is possibly TRBD2 (5 bases). Germline CDR1 SNHLY, CDR2 FYNNEI. Trimming cost V 1 base and J 3 bases, with 7 bases left between them. CDR3 size: 14 residues. The CDR3 DNA is TGTGCCAGCAGTGAAGGGACTGGCTACAATGAGCAGTTCTTC. It translates to CASSEGTGYNEQFF.

The chain has TRBV2 and TRBJ2-1, with TRBD2 identical over 10 bases. V lost 6 bases to trimming and J lost 6 bases; unmatched junction nucleotides: 8. Germline CDR1 reads SNHLY; CDR2 reads FYNNEI. The CDR3 sequence is 15 residues long. The CDR3 nucleotides read TGTGCCAGCAGGGGCCTAGCGGGAGTGTCCAATGAGCAGTTCTTC. The encoded protein is CASRGLAGVSNEQFF.

The chain joins TRBV9 to TRBJ2-5, with D possibly matching TRBD1 (6 bases). V lost 0 bases to trimming and J lost 5 bases, with 8 bases between them. This CDR3 comprises 13 residues. Germline V gene data show CDR1 as SGDLS and CDR2 as YYNGEE. The DNA of the CDR3 is TGTGCCAGCAGCGTAGCCGACAGGGAGACCCAGTACTTC. Protein sequence: CASSVADRETQYF.

Here the CDR3 reads CASSLGTQHYEQYF. The CDR3 coding sequence is TGCGCCAGCAGCTTAGGGACACAACACTACGAGCAGTACTTC. This chain links TRBV5-1 with TRBJ2-7, with D tentatively TRBD1 (6 bases). The ends were cut back, 2 bases at V and 3 bases at J, with 12 bases in the middle. Germline V gene sequence: CDR1 SGHRS, CDR2 YFSETQ. This CDR3 is 14 amino acids long. Together with reference TRBV5-1 and TRBJ2-7, the CDR3 gives the full variable domain: KAGVTQTPRYLIKTRGQQVTLSCSPISGHRSVSWYQQTPGQGLQFLFEYFSETQRNKGNFPGRFSGRQFSNSRSEMNVSTLELGDSALYLCASSLGTQHYEQYFGPGTRLTVT.

This clone came up once. This chain uses TRBV7-2 with TRBJ1-4; 7 nucleotides agree with TRBD1. Looked up from germline, CDR1 is SGHTA and CDR2 is FQGNSA. The CDR3 is made up of 14 amino acids. Trimming removed 5 bases from V and 10 bases from J; junction bases left unmatched: 10. CDR3 loop: CASSATLTGVKLFF. The CDR3 nucleotides are TGTGCCAGCAGCGCGACCTTAACAGGGGTAAAACTGTTTTTT.

J is TRBJ2-3 and V is TRBV30, with 7 bases identical to TRBD2. The CDR3 runs to 15 residues. V trimming: 2 bases; J trimming: 1 base; junction bases outside the gene matches: 6. The germline CDR1 and CDR2 sequences are GTSNPN and SVGIG (reference sequence). CDR3 bases: TGTGCCTGGAGTCGGGGAGGGGCGGGCACAGATACGCAGTATTTT. Translated, it gives CAWSRGGAGTDTQYF.

The chain carries TRBV13 and TRBJ2-7; TRBD1 is a possible D gene (6 bases). The length of the CDR3 is 14 residues. CDR1 and CDR2 from the germline V gene are PRHDT and FYEKMQ (reference sequence). V dropped 6 bases and J dropped 1 base, with 13 bases sitting between them. CDR3 in DNA: TGTGCCAGCAGTGACAGGAGCGCGTCCTACGAGCAGTACTTC. Amino acid sequence: CASSDRSASYEQYF.

The chain combines TRBV7-9 with TRBJ2-7; D might be TRBD1 (5 bases). V was cut by 4 bases and J by 3 bases, with 10 bases left in between. Germline V gene lookup returns CDR1 SEHNR and CDR2 FQNEAQ (reference sequence). The CDR3 is 13 residues long. In DNA, the CDR3 is TGTGCCAGCAGCTGGAGTCAGGGCTACGAGCAGTACTTC. Translating it yields CASSWSQGYEQYF.

The rearrangement joins TRBV27 to TRBJ1-1; TRBD1 agrees at 8 bases. J was trimmed by 1 base and V by 5 bases; bases with no gene match: 9. This CDR3 is built from 16 residues. Germline lookup yields CDR1 MNHEY and CDR2 SMNVEV (reference sequence). CDR3 DNA sequence: TGTGCCAGCAGTCCAAATGCAGGGGGCGCGAACACTGAAGCTTTCTTT. Amino acid sequence: CASSPNAGGANTEAFF.